This T cell receptor beta chain appears in the sequencing data of a study of blood T cells in healthy people across ages. Regarding the study as a whole: Roughly linear declines in TCR beta diversity per million T cells occurred with age.

V shed 6 bases, J shed 3 bases, and the junction held 5 bases outside the gene matches. CDR3 length equals 14 residues. Per germline, CDR1 MNHNS and CDR2 SASEGT. Alongside a J-beta primer mix, a sample-barcoded 5' primer served in a second PCR lasting about 7 to 12 cycles. TCRdb fed the 5' RACE reads into MiXCR, producing one record per CDR3 protein. This sample yields roughly 1,800,000 distinct CDR3 sequences, of which just under 50% are seen a single time; 2.1% belongs to the top ten. About this clonotype: The antigen is unknown.

The donors, aged about 6 to 95, were healthy Caucasians from Russia. Isolated PBMCs totaled at least 6.5 million in each sample. The clonotype comes from a woman aged 35 to 49 in good health. Sample: blood. The chain links TRBV6-1 to TRBJ2-7, with 10 bases matching TRBD1. Here the CDR3 DNA reads TGTGCCAGCAGAAGACAGGGGGCGATCTACGAGCAGTACTTC. Protein product: CASRRQGAIYEQYF.